This T cell receptor (beta chain) came from a study of response to subunit inactivated influenza vaccine. V dropped 0 bases and J dropped 2 bases, with 7 bases sitting between them. CDR1 and CDR2 (germline): GTSNPN, SVGIG (reference sequence). CDR3 size: 13 residues. TCRdb reprocessed the RT-PCR reads with MiXCR, giving one entry per CDR3 protein. The table lists hundreds of thousands of distinct CDR3 sequences, 18% of them singletons. This TCR came from a man in his forties or fifties who received an inactivated influenza vaccine. The source material was PBMCs from blood, sampled about 5 days after vaccination. The rearrangement links TRBV30 to TRBJ2-5, with D tentatively TRBD1 (6 bases). The DNA for the CDR3 is TGTGCCTGGAGTGTAGACAGGCAAGAGACCCAGTACTTC. This encodes CAWSVDRQETQYF.